These 23 T cell receptor beta chains were sequenced from one sample in a study of T cells in Graves' hyperthyroidism and ophthalmopathy. Amplification targeted TCR beta CDR3 regions from RNA transcripts. A set of HTBI primers served as the primers for a first-round RT-PCR of the TCR CDR3. TCRdb itself ran the multiplex PCR reads through MiXCR, one entry per CDR3 protein. The top ten hold around 4.1% of the sample, which has 640,000 or so distinct CDR3 sequences, about 15% seen once. Sequencing was carried out using blood. The receptors come from a middle-aged woman with Graves' ophthalmopathy.

In this sample, this clonotype turned up many times. The chain employs TRBV29-1 and TRBJ1-1; a weak D match, TRBD1 (6 bases). Germline CDR1 SQVTM, CDR2 ANQGSEA. The V end lost 0 bases, the J end lost 0 bases, and 14 bases lay between the germline ends. CDR3 length equals 16 residues. CDR3: CSVEEAGGGLNTEAFF. DNA of the CDR3: TGCAGCGTTGAAGAGGCGGGTGGGGGGCTGAACACTGAAGCTTTCTTT.

This clonotype was counted many times. This chain uses TRBV28 with TRBJ1-1; D not resolved. V lost 3 bases and J lost 4, with 12 bases in between. The V gene's germline CDR1 is MDHEN and CDR2 SYDVKM. The CDR3 sequence is 14 residues long. The CDR3 loop reads CASSFRVGSTEAFF. The CDR3 DNA follows: TGTGCCAGCAGTTTTCGGGTAGGTTCCACTGAAGCTTTCTTT.

In this sample, this clonotype turned up a few times. The rearrangement joins TRBV11-3 to TRBJ2-5, with 8 bases fitting TRBD2. Germline values: CDR1 SGHNT, CDR2 YENEEA. CDR3 length: 16 residues. V was clipped by 1 base and J by 1 base; unmatched bases: 5. CDR3 region: CASSLVAGSAQETQYF. The CDR3 region has the DNA TGTGCCAGCAGCTTAGTAGCGGGATCAGCCCAAGAGACCCAGTACTTC.

This clonotype was seen many times. The chain recombines TRBV28 with TRBJ2-7, with D perhaps TRBD2 (6 bases). The CDR3 consists of 17 residues. Germline CDR1 reads MDHEN; CDR2 reads SYDVKM. V gave up 5 bases and J gave up 4 bases, with 24 bases separating them. For the CDR3, the DNA is TGTGCCAGCAGTGATGGCCTCCGGAGGGGATTCCAGTACGAGCAGTACTTC. As protein: CASSDGLRRGFQYEQYF.

This clonotype has at least ten counts. This chain links TRBV20-1 with TRBJ1-1, with D hard to call. The length of the CDR3 is 13 residues. The germline CDR1 and CDR2 sequences are DFQATT and SNEGSKA (reference sequence). Trimming pared 0 bases from V and 7 bases from J, leaving 12 bases between. DNA for the CDR3: TGCAGTGCTAGAGAGCCGCCCACCATTGAAGCTTTCTTT. Translating it yields CSAREPPTIEAFF.

At least ten counts were recorded for this clonotype. The rearrangement uses TRBV28 and TRBJ1-2; D is possibly TRBD1 (6 bases). Germline CDR1 MDHEN, CDR2 SYDVKM. This CDR3 has 12 amino acids. Trimming removed 5 bases from V and 8 bases from J, with 12 bases in between. CDR3 bases: TGTGCCAGCAGTACCTCAGGGGACGGCTACACCTTC. It specifies CASSTSGDGYTF.

This clonotype was detected many times. In nucleotides, the CDR3 is TGTGCCAGCAGTCCTCGTGGGGGACAGGGTTTGGAGACCCAGTACTTC. It yields the protein CASSPRGGQGLETQYF. V and J are TRBV27 and TRBJ2-5; TRBD1 aligns across 9 bases. CDR1 is MNHEY and CDR2 is SMNVEV in the germline V gene (reference sequence). The CDR3 has 16 amino acids. J lost 5 bases, V lost 5 bases, and 12 bases had no gene match.

The rearrangement uses TRBV4-1 and TRBJ2-5, with D unclear. The CDR3 is 14 residues long. From germline, CDR1 is MGHRA and CDR2 YSYEKL. Between the trimmed V and J ends, which lost 0 bases and 5 bases, there was a span of 10 bases. The chain's CDR3 is CASSQEDPWETQYF. CDR3 sequence (DNA): TGCGCCAGCAGCCAAGAAGATCCTTGGGAGACCCAGTACTTC.

Ten or more counts support this clonotype. The V and J genes are TRBV7-9 and TRBJ1-2; D possibly corresponds to TRBD1 (5 bases). Trimming took 7 bases from V and 4 from J, leaving 10 bases between them. Germline assignment: CDR1 SEHNR and CDR2 FQNEAQ (reference sequence). The CDR3 length is 12 residues. The CDR3 nucleotides read TGTGCCAGCACTAGAGGGGCCTATGGCTACACCTTC. Protein: CASTRGAYGYTF.

In this sample, this clonotype turned up a few times. The genes are TRBV7-8 and TRBJ2-7; 9 bases are a match to TRBD2. V lost 5 bases to trimming and J lost 1 base; unmatched junction nucleotides: 9. The germline V gene encodes CDR1 SGHVS and CDR2 FQNEAQ. This CDR3 contains 16 residues. The CDR3 loop is CASSLLAGAPSYEQYF. The CDR3 coding sequence is TGTGCCAGCAGCCTGTTAGCGGGAGCTCCTTCCTACGAGCAGTACTTC.

This clonotype was observed at least ten times. The gene calls are TRBV2 and TRBJ2-7, with 10 bases fitting TRBD2. This CDR3 has 14 amino acids. Losses at the gene ends were 1 base for V and 6 bases for J; bases not matched to a gene: 3. Germline V gives CDR1 SNHLY, CDR2 FYNNEI. The DNA of the CDR3 is TGTGCCAGCAGTGAAGGCAGCGGGAGGGGCGAGCAGTACTTC. Residues: CASSEGSGRGEQYF.

This clonotype came up a few times. This chain connects TRBV20-1 to TRBJ2-7; 10 nucleotides match TRBD2. This CDR3 has 15 residues. Germline loops: CDR1 DFQATT, CDR2 SNEGSKA (reference sequence). After removal of 5 bases from V and 4 bases from J, the junction contained 11 bases not matched to a gene. As DNA, the CDR3 is TGCAGTGCTTTCCCCCTAGCGGGAGACTCTTACGAGCAGTACTTC. The encoded protein is CSAFPLAGDSYEQYF.

The table lists this clonotype with many counts. This chain links TRBV28 with TRBJ1-2; 7 nucleotides align to TRBD1. Germline V CDR1 and CDR2: MDHEN, SYDVKM. The CDR3 is made up of 15 amino acids. V gave up 5 bases and J gave up 6 bases; unmatched junction bases: 12. The CDR3 sequence is CASSLLTGSMHGYTF. The CDR3 DNA follows: TGTGCCAGCAGTCTCCTGACAGGGAGCATGCATGGCTACACCTTC.

This clonotype has at least ten counts. The gene calls are TRBV30 and TRBJ1-1; 7 bases map to TRBD1. This CDR3 has 14 residues. V lost 5 bases to trimming and J lost 0 bases; unmatched junction nucleotides: 6. The germline gives CDR1 GTSNPN, CDR2 SVGIG (reference sequence). For the CDR3, the DNA is TGTGCCTGGGACAGGGTCGGGGTGAACACTGAAGCTTTCTTT. This encodes CAWDRVGVNTEAFF.

In this sample, this clonotype turned up a few times. Here the CDR3 omits its conserved ending phenylalanine or tryptophan, so a read error is the likely source. Because the CDR3's place on the DNA is in doubt, the DNA is left out and the CDR3 is given as listed by TCRdb. The chain links TRBV5-1 to TRBJ1-2; the DNA was not compared with TRBD1, the D call given in the table. From its first to its last residue, the CDR3 has 9 amino acids. Germline V CDR1 and CDR2: SGHRS, YFSETQ. CDR3 region: CASSSQGNG.

This clonotype was seen ten or more times. The rearrangement joins TRBV12-3 or TRBV12-4 to TRBJ1-5; D is perhaps TRBD1 (6 bases). The CDR3 consists of 14 residues. Trimming removed 3 bases at V and 4 bases at J, with 10 bases between. DNA of the CDR3: TGTGCCAGCAGTTTCGAACAGGGAAATCAGCCCCAGCATTTT. This gives the protein CASSFEQGNQPQHF.

This clonotype was detected ten times or more. This chain uses TRBV6-1 with TRBJ2-7, with D possibly being TRBD1 (5 bases). In germline, CDR1 is MNHNS, CDR2 SASEGT. The ends were cut back, 6 bases at V and 1 base at J, with 13 bases in the middle. This CDR3 has 14 residues. The CDR3 nucleotides read TGTGCCAGCAGACGTCAGGGTGCTTCCTACGAGCAGTACTTC. Its protein product is CASRRQGASYEQYF.

This clonotype was observed many times. The chain is built from TRBV28 and TRBJ1-1; unclear D gene. Germline V gene lookup returns CDR1 MDHEN and CDR2 SYDVKM. CDR3 size: 13 residues. V was shortened by 7 bases and J by 6 bases, with 15 bases between the two germline ends. As DNA, the CDR3 is TGTGCCAGCACTCCCGGTCAGGTGGCTGAAGCTTTCTTT. This gives the protein CASTPGQVAEAFF.

The V and J genes are TRBV28 and TRBJ1-5, with a tentative D call TRBD1 (6 bases). The germline CDR1 and CDR2 sequences are MDHEN and SYDVKM. Trimming removed 3 bases at V and 2 bases at J, with 20 bases between. The CDR3 extends over 18 amino acids. As DNA, the CDR3 is TGTGCCAGCAGTTTCCGCGGAAAGGCAGGGGTAGGCAATCAGCCCCAGCATTTT. This codes for CASSFRGKAGVGNQPQHF.

There are many counts of this clonotype. The genes are TRBV6-2 or TRBV6-3 and TRBJ1-5, with unresolved D. The CDR3 contains 11 residues. The germline V gene has CDR1 MNHEY and CDR2 SVGEGT. V was clipped by 8 bases and J by 6 bases, with 8 bases between them. This chain's CDR3 is CASGYGQPQHF. The CDR3 DNA is TGTGCCAGCGGGTATGGTCAGCCCCAGCATTTT.

This clonotype has at least ten counts. This chain links TRBV19 with TRBJ1-1, with no clear D. The CDR3 spans 15 residues. Per germline, CDR1 LNHDA and CDR2 SQIVND (reference sequence). Trimming pared 2 bases from V and 5 bases from J, leaving 15 bases between. CDR3 amino acids: CASSIPLLGGTEAFF. Here the CDR3 DNA reads TGTGCCAGTAGTATACCGCTTTTAGGAGGGACTGAAGCTTTCTTT.

The CDR3 here is CSVSPGQGPYEQYF. The DNA of the CDR3 is TGCAGCGTTTCCCCGGGACAGGGGCCGTACGAGCAGTACTTC. V gene TRBV29-1 combines with J gene TRBJ2-7, with 10 bases identical to TRBD1. CDR1 and CDR2 from the germline V gene are SQVTM and ANQGSEA. V dropped 5 bases and J dropped 4; count of bases not matched to a gene: 8. The CDR3 runs to 14 residues.

As regards this clonotype: A much bigger clone sits one base away, suggesting this may be a read error. The DNA for the CDR3 is TGTGCCAATACCCCGGGACAGGCTAACTATGGCTACACCTTC. Translated, it gives CANTPGQANYGYTF. The gene calls are TRBV19 and TRBJ1-2; 8 nucleotides agree with TRBD1. The CDR3 length is 14 residues. CDR1 LNHDA and CDR2 SQIVND come from the germline V gene (reference sequence). With V trimmed by 10 bases and J by 0 bases, 7 bases remained unmatched.